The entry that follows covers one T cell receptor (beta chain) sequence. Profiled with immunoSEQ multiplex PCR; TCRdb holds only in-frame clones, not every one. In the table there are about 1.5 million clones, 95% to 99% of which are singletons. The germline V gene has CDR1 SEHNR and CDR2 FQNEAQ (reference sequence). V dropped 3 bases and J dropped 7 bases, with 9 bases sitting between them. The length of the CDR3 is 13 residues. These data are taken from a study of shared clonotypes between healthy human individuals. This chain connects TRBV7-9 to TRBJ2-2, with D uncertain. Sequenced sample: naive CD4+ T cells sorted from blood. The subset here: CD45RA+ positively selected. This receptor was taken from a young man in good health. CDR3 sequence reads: CASSFFLNGELFF. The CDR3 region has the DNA TGTGCCAGCAGCTTTTTTCTCAACGGGGAGCTGTTTTTT.